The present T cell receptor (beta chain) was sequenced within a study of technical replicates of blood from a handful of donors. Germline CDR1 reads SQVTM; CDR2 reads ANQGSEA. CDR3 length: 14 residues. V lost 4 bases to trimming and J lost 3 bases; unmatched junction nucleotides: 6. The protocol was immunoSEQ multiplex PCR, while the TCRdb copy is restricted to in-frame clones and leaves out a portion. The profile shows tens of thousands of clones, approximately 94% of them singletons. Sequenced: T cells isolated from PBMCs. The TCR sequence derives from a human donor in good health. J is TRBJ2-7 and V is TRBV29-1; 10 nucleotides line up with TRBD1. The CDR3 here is CSVVGGDRGYEQYF. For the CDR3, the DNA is TGCAGCGTTGTGGGGGGGGACAGGGGCTACGAGCAGTACTTC.